Shown below are 21 T cell receptor beta chains from a single sample sequenced in a study of OX40 agonist ivuxolimab in advanced cancers. Method: immunoSEQ multiplex PCR; TCRdb's copy keeps in-frame clones and lacks some. This table holds fewer than 25,000 clones, around 85% found once. The sequencing used CD4+ or CD8+ T cells sorted from blood, collected in a trial of the OX40 agonist ivuxolimab. All receptors derive from an adult with an advanced solid tumor such as melanoma, head and neck, liver or kidney cancer.

The V and J genes are TRBV5-1 and TRBJ2-1, with D possibly matching TRBD2 (5 bases). The germline V and J ends were trimmed by 0 bases and 5 bases, with 15 bases remaining between them. Germline assignment: CDR1 SGHRS and CDR2 YFSETQ. This CDR3 comprises 16 residues. The CDR3 spells CASSLAPSGDNNEQFF. DNA of the CDR3: TGCGCCAGCAGCTTGGCCCCCAGCGGAGATAACAATGAGCAGTTCTTC.

This rearrangement joins TRBV7-2 to TRBJ1-6; TRBD1 aligns across 7 bases. The germline CDR1 and CDR2 sequences are SGHTA and FQGNSA. The V and J ends lost 1 base and 10 bases, in that order; junction bases with no gene match: 7. CDR3 length: 15 residues. CDR3 nucleotide sequence: TGTGCCAGCAGCTTAGAGCAGGGGGTGGACTCACCCCTCCACTTT. Protein sequence: CASSLEQGVDSPLHF.

This clone was observed a few times. The chain links TRBV9 to TRBJ2-1; D remains unclear. Germline V gene sequence: CDR1 SGDLS, CDR2 YYNGEE. The CDR3 is 14 amino acids. V dropped 2 bases and J dropped 0 bases, with 6 bases sitting between them. For the CDR3, the DNA is TGTGCCAGCAGCGTTTCCACCTCCTACAATGAGCAGTTCTTC. Protein product: CASSVSTSYNEQFF.

This chain connects TRBV7-8 to TRBJ2-2; D is unresolved. This CDR3 region has 14 residues. V lost 4 bases, J lost 1 base, and 7 bases lay in between. Germline values: CDR1 SGHVS, CDR2 FQNEAQ. CDR3 nucleotides: TGTGCCAGCAGCTACACACAGAACACCGGGGAGCTGTTTTTT. Translation gives CASSYTQNTGELFF.

This chain links TRBV6-6 with TRBJ2-3; no clear D gene. Trimming shortened V by 6 bases and J by 3 bases, and 1 base separated the two germline ends. Germline loops: CDR1 MNHNY, CDR2 SVGAGI (reference sequence). The CDR3 is 10 amino acids. The CDR3, as DNA: TGTGCCAGCAGGACAGATACGCAGTATTTT. It specifies CASRTDTQYF.

The chain employs TRBV2 and TRBJ2-7; D gene uncertain. V was pared by 4 bases and J by 7 bases, with 11 bases between. The length of the CDR3 is 12 residues. Germline lookup yields CDR1 SNHLY and CDR2 FYNNEI. The CDR3 DNA reads as TGTGCCAGCAGTGTGGGCCACTTGGAGCAGTACTTC. Protein: CASSVGHLEQYF.

V gene TRBV27 combines with J gene TRBJ2-1, with a weak D call TRBD1 (6 bases). The CDR3 consists of 19 residues. Germline CDR1 MNHEY, CDR2 SMNVEV (reference sequence). V was trimmed by 7 bases and J by 6 bases, leaving 31 bases between them. CDR3 DNA sequence: TGTGCCAGCACCATTCAAGGGACAATGGGAGTACTCGATATCAATGAGCAGTTCTTC. Protein: CASTIQGTMGVLDINEQFF.

CDR3 nucleotides: TGTGCCAGCAGTTCCCTCGGGCAGCTTAATCAGCCCCAGCATTTT. Translating it yields CASSSLGQLNQPQHF. The gene calls are TRBV28 and TRBJ1-5; D not certain. V lost 4 bases and J lost 4, with 14 bases in between. There are 15 residues in the CDR3. CDR1 and CDR2 (germline): MDHEN, SYDVKM.

The CDR3 loop is CASSQSKAGAGFF. The CDR3 nucleotides are TGTGCCAGCAGCCAATCGAAAGCCGGGGCGGGGTTCTTC. The V call is TRBV16, the J call TRBJ2-1, with D perhaps being TRBD1 or TRBD2 (5 bases each). CDR1 is KGHSY, CDR2 FQNENV, per germline. Trimming pared 0 bases from V and 15 bases from J, leaving 15 bases between. The CDR3 is 13 amino acids.

The rearrangement links TRBV18 to TRBJ2-7, with 9 bases fitting TRBD1. The CDR3 loop spans 15 amino acids. The germline gives CDR1 KGHSH, CDR2 LQKENI. Trimming removed 6 bases from V and 0 bases from J; junction bases left unmatched: 6. The CDR3 nucleotides are TGTGCCAGCTCCAAGGGACAGGGATCCTCCTACGAGCAGTACTTC. This codes for CASSKGQGSSYEQYF.

This clone was seen once. This sequence joins TRBV5-6 and TRBJ2-3; D remains unclear. Trimming cost V 4 bases and J 4 bases, with 13 bases left between them. Looked up from germline, CDR1 is SGHDT and CDR2 is YYEEEE. The CDR3 spans 14 residues. For the CDR3, the DNA is TGTGCCAGCAGCCCGCGCGCACTTTCAGATACGCAGTATTTT. This encodes CASSPRALSDTQYF. Variable domain in full (rest from reference TRBV5-6 and TRBJ2-3): DAGVTQSPTHLIKTRGQQVTLRCSPKSGHDTVSWYQQALGQGPQFIFQYYEEEERQRGNFPDRFSGHQFPNYSSELNVNALLLGDSALYLCASSPRALSDTQYFGPGTRLTVL.

This clone was found once. V usage is TRBV4-3 and J usage is TRBJ2-1; D remains unclear. The germline CDR1 and CDR2 sequences are LGHNA and YSLEER. The CDR3 has 16 residues. Trimming left V 0 bases short and J 0 bases short, with 9 bases between. CDR3 DNA sequence: TGCGCCAGCAGCCAAGATCACCAGAACTCCTACAATGAGCAGTTCTTC. Translating it yields CASSQDHQNSYNEQFF.

The chain links TRBV4-3 to TRBJ1-3; TRBD1 is a possible D gene (6 bases). Germline values: CDR1 LGHNA, CDR2 YSLEER. This CDR3 spans 14 amino acids. Trimming stripped 4 bases from V and 4 bases from J, with 11 bases between. The CDR3 coding sequence is TGCGCCAGCAGCCCGGGGGCAGGGGGAAACACCATATATTTT. It yields the protein CASSPGAGGNTIYF.

The chain links TRBV11-2 to TRBJ2-1, with D perhaps matching TRBD1 or TRBD2 (6 bases each). CDR1 is SGHAT, CDR2 FQNNGV, per germline. CDR3 length equals 18 residues. Trimming took off 0 bases at V and 2 bases at J, with 17 bases between the two ends. Here the CDR3 DNA reads TGTGCCAGCAGCTTAGAACCGGGGGCAAGATCTGCCTACAATGAGCAGTTCTTC. Its translation: CASSLEPGARSAYNEQFF.

The chain joins TRBV30 to TRBJ1-2; D gene uncertain. The CDR3 sequence is 13 residues long. Germline CDR1 GTSNPN, CDR2 SVGIG (reference sequence). Trimming took off 2 bases at V and 0 bases at J, with 7 bases between the two ends. In nucleotides, the CDR3 is TGTGCCTGGAGTACGGAAGCTAACTATGGCTACACCTTC. This sequence encodes CAWSTEANYGYTF.

In this sample, this clone turned up once. This chain joins TRBV12-5 and TRBJ1-5, with D possibly matching TRBD1 (6 bases). The V gene's germline CDR1 is LGHNT and CDR2 FRNRAP. This CDR3 has 15 residues. V was clipped by 5 bases and J by 3 bases, with 14 bases between them. In nucleotides, the CDR3 is TGTGCTAGTGGTGCCACGGGGGCGGTCAATCAGCCCCAGCATTTT. This gives the protein CASGATGAVNQPQHF.

This chain connects TRBV2 to TRBJ1-2, with D unclear. Germline loops: CDR1 SNHLY, CDR2 FYNNEI. The CDR3 has 13 residues. Trimming removed 1 base at V and 8 bases at J, with 11 bases between. The CDR3 region is CASSEVLTGGYTF. As DNA, the CDR3 is TGTGCCAGCAGTGAAGTTCTCACCGGAGGCTACACCTTC. The full variable domain, with the rest looked up from reference TRBV2 and TRBJ1-2, is EPEVTQTPSHQVTQMGQEVILRCVPISNHLYFYWYRQILGQKVEFLVSFYNNEISEKSEIFDDQFSVERPDGSNFTLKIRSTKLEDSAMYFCASSEVLTGGYTFGSGTRLTVV.

This CDR3 reads CASSQGRGYSGEQYF. CDR3 DNA: TGTGCCAGCAGCCAAGGAAGGGGATACAGCGGCGAGCAGTACTTC. The chain joins TRBV14 to TRBJ2-7, with D possibly called TRBD1 or TRBD2 (5 bases each). CDR3 length: 15 residues. From germline, CDR1 is SGHDN and CDR2 FVKESK. V was cut by 1 base and J by 6 bases, with 16 bases left in between.

The rearrangement uses TRBV27 and TRBJ2-3; TRBD1 agrees at 9 bases. V lost 7 bases to trimming and J lost 6 bases; unmatched junction nucleotides: 8. This CDR3 contains 14 residues. Germline lookup yields CDR1 MNHEY and CDR2 SMNVEV (reference sequence). In nucleotides, the CDR3 is TGTGCCAGCAATCTAGGGACAGGGAGGGATACGCAGTATTTT. It encodes CASNLGTGRDTQYF.

The CDR3 is CATSSPRLADSYNEQFF. The DNA for the CDR3 is TGTGCCACCAGCAGTCCCCGACTAGCGGATTCCTACAATGAGCAGTTCTTC. The chain couples TRBV15 to TRBJ2-1; TRBD2 aligns across 9 bases. V shed 3 bases and J 1 base; nucleotides not matched to a gene: 7. This CDR3 comprises 17 residues. Germline CDR1 and CDR2: LNHNV and YYDKDF (reference sequence).

This chain uses TRBV29-1 with TRBJ2-3; 9 bases map to TRBD2. The CDR3 runs 15 residues. The V segment lost 6 bases and the J segment 4 bases; nucleotides outside the gene matches: 11. Germline CDR1 is SQVTM and CDR2 is ANQGSEA. The CDR3 spells CSVRGLSGSPDTQYF. For the CDR3, the DNA is TGCAGCGTGAGGGGGCTTAGCGGGAGCCCAGATACGCAGTATTTT.